What follows describes a single T cell receptor beta chain. Germline values: CDR1 MRHNA, CDR2 SNTAGT. The CDR3 has 17 residues. V lost 0 bases, J lost 8 bases, and 20 bases lay in between. Original methodology: How many nucleated cells were present was estimated from reference gene primer amplification. The repertoire was sequenced with immunoSEQ multiplex PCR; TCRdb's copy has only in-frame clones and lacks some. V, J and clone size are taken as reported in that table, and D and trimming were inferred from the DNA itself. Of around 190,000 clones detected, about 90% appear once; the ten largest clones hold around 1.5%. This sample is part of a study of blood T cell repertoires in COVID-19. Study-wide context: COVID-19 samples from acute and convalescent phases originated in the United States, Italy and Spain. T cells, B-cell-depleted T cells, or PBMCs provided the cDNA or gDNA that served as material.

The V call is TRBV6-4, the J call TRBJ2-1, with a tentative D call TRBD2 (5 bases). This clonotype was obtained from a man in his late teens or twenties with active or convalescent COVID-19. Material: peripheral blood. In DNA, the CDR3 is TGTGCCAGCAGTGACTCCTTTATTGAGGGTTTGATCGATGAGCAGTTCTTC. It translates to CASSDSFIEGLIDEQFF.